The 21 T cell receptor beta chains below come from one sample, sequenced in a study of identifying expanded T cells in peripheral blood (dated by TCRdb to the late 2010s). The library was built by means of the immunoSEQ multiplex PCR assay. TCRdb mirrors the immuneACCESS table, restricted to in-frame sequences. Some clones are absent from its copies; in checked studies, under half trace to an unresolved V gene, and the reason for the others is unknown. Present in this sample are about 85,000 clones, roughly 91% of which were seen just once. The ten largest account for under 20% of the sample. The sequencing input was blood. The receptors derive from a person aged 18-69 years in good health.

CDR3 sequence: CASSEGGFNEKLFF. The CDR3 DNA reads as TGTGCCAGCAGTGAAGGGGGGTTTAATGAAAAACTGTTTTTT. V gene TRBV6-1 combines with J gene TRBJ1-4; tentative D call: TRBD1 (5 bases). Trimming took 1 base from V and 4 from J, leaving 7 bases between them. This CDR3 region has 14 residues. Germline CDR1 is MNHNS and CDR2 is SASEGT.

The rearrangement links TRBV28 to TRBJ2-2; TRBD2 is a possible D gene (6 bases). Germline lookup yields CDR1 MDHEN and CDR2 SYDVKM. Trimming stripped 7 bases from V and 0 bases from J, with 21 bases between. The CDR3 is 18 amino acids. Here the CDR3 reads CASTKSGVRLANTGELFF. The CDR3 bases are TGTGCCAGCACAAAATCGGGGGTCCGTCTAGCGAACACCGGGGAGCTGTTTTTT.

The chain joins TRBV4-2 to TRBJ1-4; weak D call: TRBD1 (6 bases). CDR3 size: 17 residues. Germline loops: CDR1 LGHNA, CDR2 YNFKEQ. Deletions cut 3 bases from V and 6 bases from J, with 20 bases between. DNA of the CDR3: TGTGCCAGCAGCCAGACTGGAGGGGGAAGGGGTGATGAAAAACTGTTTTTT. Its translation: CASSQTGGGRGDEKLFF.

This clone has more than one count but fewer than ten. The genes are TRBV7-9 and TRBJ2-1, with D perhaps matching TRBD1 (6 bases). Trimming removed 4 bases at V and 6 bases at J, with 19 bases between. CDR1 and CDR2 from the germline V gene are SEHNR and FQNEAQ (reference sequence). The length of the CDR3 is 16 residues. CDR3: CASSSPLWGLGNEQFF. In DNA, the CDR3 is TGTGCCAGCAGCTCCCCCCTTTGGGGGCTCGGCAATGAGCAGTTCTTC.

The V gene is TRBV19, the J gene TRBJ1-3, with TRBD1 matching 10 bases. Germline V lookup: CDR1 LNHDA, CDR2 SQIVND (reference sequence). This CDR3 spans 16 amino acids. V shed 7 bases and J 3 bases; nucleotides not matched to a gene: 9. The CDR3 loop reads CASTSRTGGGGNTIYF. Written as DNA, the CDR3 is TGTGCCAGTACCTCCCGGACAGGGGGTGGTGGAAACACCATATATTTT.

V is TRBV2 and J is TRBJ2-7; D gene unclear. V lost 8 bases and J lost 1, with 12 bases in between. Germline V gene data show CDR1 as SNHLY and CDR2 as FYNNEI. CDR3 length equals 13 residues. As DNA, the CDR3 is TGTGCCAGCTCCGGCGAAGCGTCCTACGAGCAGTACTTC. Translating gives CASSGEASYEQYF. Full variable domain (rest looked up from reference TRBV2 and TRBJ2-7): EPEVTQTPSHQVTQMGQEVILRCVPISNHLYFYWYRQILGQKVEFLVSFYNNEISEKSEIFDDQFSVERPDGSNFTLKIRSTKLEDSAMYFCASSGEASYEQYFGPGTRLTVT.

This clone was counted only a few times. CDR3 residues: CASSQVTGFDGYTF. CDR3 in DNA: TGCGCCAGCAGCCAAGTGACAGGGTTCGATGGCTACACCTTC. This chain joins TRBV4-3 and TRBJ1-2; 7 positions match TRBD1. This CDR3 spans 14 amino acids. J lost 6 bases, V lost 1 base, and 5 bases had no gene match. CDR1 is LGHNA, CDR2 YSLEER, per germline.

V usage is TRBV5-1 and J usage is TRBJ1-3; perhaps TRBD1 as D (5 bases). The germline V gene encodes CDR1 SGHRS and CDR2 YFSETQ. CDR3 length: 13 amino acids. V was shortened by 7 bases and J by 4 bases, with 12 bases between the two germline ends. CDR3 coding DNA: TGCGCCAGCGGGGGGGAAAACGGAAACACCATATATTTT. This codes for CASGGENGNTIYF.

The V call is TRBV6-6, the J call TRBJ1-2; D is undetermined. This CDR3 comprises 14 residues. Germline assignment: CDR1 MNHNY and CDR2 SVGAGI (reference sequence). V lost 9 bases and J 7 bases, leaving 21 bases between the germline ends. The DNA of the CDR3 is TGTGCCAGTTCCCAGGCGGTTGAACGGGCTGGCTACACCTTC. This codes for CASSQAVERAGYTF.

V and J are TRBV4-3 and TRBJ2-3; TRBD1 matches 10 bases. The V segment lost 2 bases and the J segment 4 bases; nucleotides outside the gene matches: 3. Germline V gives CDR1 LGHNA, CDR2 YSLEER. The CDR3 consists of 15 residues. CDR3 in amino acids: CASSQPGQGADTQYF. In DNA form, the CDR3 reads TGCGCCAGCAGCCAACCCGGACAGGGGGCAGATACGCAGTATTTT.

The J gene is TRBJ2-1, the V gene TRBV7-8; D perhaps matches TRBD2 (6 bases). The germline V gene has CDR1 SGHVS and CDR2 FQNEAQ. V was pared by 2 bases and J by 4 bases, with 15 bases between. The length of the CDR3 is 16 residues. The CDR3 loop is CASSLQPGLYYNEQFF. The CDR3 nucleotides read TGTGCCAGCAGCTTACAGCCGGGACTCTATTACAATGAGCAGTTCTTC.

CDR3 sequence reads: CASSLEQGINEQFF. The CDR3 DNA follows: TGCGCCAGCAGCTTGGAACAGGGGATCAATGAGCAGTTCTTC. The chain employs TRBV5-1 and TRBJ2-1, with 7 bases identical to TRBD1. Germline CDR1 reads SGHRS; CDR2 reads YFSETQ. The CDR3 has 14 residues. With V trimmed by 0 bases and J by 6 bases, 3 bases remained unmatched.

This chain links TRBV11-3 with TRBJ2-1; 8 bases agree with TRBD2. The germline gives CDR1 SGHNT, CDR2 YENEEA. The CDR3 has 12 amino acids. J was trimmed by 16 bases and V by 1 base; bases with no gene match: 6. The CDR3 DNA follows: TGTGCCAGCAGCTTAGGTAGCGGGGCTCTATTCTTC. Protein sequence: CASSLGSGALFF.

V and J are TRBV29-1 and TRBJ2-1, with TRBD2 matching 11 bases. The V segment lost 0 bases and the J segment 2 bases; nucleotides outside the gene matches: 9. Germline values: CDR1 SQVTM, CDR2 ANQGSEA. CDR3 size: 18 residues. The CDR3 loop reads CSVEDSPTSGATYNEQFF. The CDR3 bases are TGCAGCGTTGAAGATTCGCCGACTAGCGGGGCTACCTACAATGAGCAGTTCTTC.

This clone was recorded only once. The chain joins TRBV5-4 to TRBJ1-2; D not certain. V was shortened by 0 bases and J by 2 bases, with 11 bases between the two germline ends. This CDR3 contains 15 residues. CDR1 and CDR2 (germline): SGHNT, YYREEE (reference sequence). The chain's CDR3 is CASSLGDGSNYGYTF. The CDR3 nucleotides read TGTGCCAGCAGCTTGGGCGACGGGTCGAACTATGGCTACACCTTC. The entire variable domain, with the rest obtained from reference TRBV5-4 and TRBJ1-2, is as follows: ETGVTQSPTHLIKTRGQQVTLRCSSQSGHNTVSWYQQALGQGPQFIFQYYREEENGRGNFPPRFSGLQFPNYSSELNVNALELDDSALYLCASSLGDGSNYGYTFGSGTRLTVV.

The chain has TRBV15 and TRBJ2-3, with D perhaps TRBD2 (5 bases). Germline assignment: CDR1 LNHNV and CDR2 YYDKDF (reference sequence). The CDR3 contains 15 residues. Trimming took off 2 bases at V and 2 bases at J, with 11 bases between the two ends. The CDR3 sequence is CATSRSPDFTDTQYF. CDR3 bases: TGTGCCACCAGCAGATCCCCGGACTTCACAGATACGCAGTATTTT. The full variable domain, completed using reference TRBV15 and TRBJ2-3, is DAMVIQNPRYQVTQFGKPVTLSCSQTLNHNVMYWYQQKSSQAPKLLFHYYDKDFNNEADTPDNFQSRRPNTSFCFLDIRSPGLGDTAMYLCATSRSPDFTDTQYFGPGTRLTVL.

The chain carries TRBV11-2 and TRBJ2-1, with a possible D match to TRBD2 (6 bases). The germline CDR1 and CDR2 sequences are SGHAT and FQNNGV. V gave up 1 base and J gave up 12 bases, with 13 bases separating them. This CDR3 is 13 amino acids long. The CDR3 spells CASSLVRFGGQFF. CDR3 sequence (DNA): TGTGCCAGCAGCTTAGTTAGGTTCGGGGGGCAGTTCTTC.

The chain combines TRBV23-1 with TRBJ2-3; 8 bases line up with TRBD1. TRBV23-1 is noted as an ORF with a role that remains uncertain. The CDR3 has 19 residues. Losses at the gene ends were 0 bases for V and 4 bases for J; bases not matched to a gene: 15. DNA for the CDR3: TGCGCCAGCAGTCAATCAAGTTTTGGGACAGGCTCAGGGGCAGATACGCAGTATTTT. Its protein is CASSQSSFGTGSGADTQYF.

The chain has TRBV27 and TRBJ2-7, with D possibly matching TRBD2 (6 bases). V was trimmed by 1 base and J by 6 bases, leaving 13 bases between them. The length of the CDR3 is 14 residues. Germline V gene lookup returns CDR1 MNHEY and CDR2 SMNVEV (reference sequence). The CDR3 sequence is CASSLWGSGLEQYF. CDR3 nucleotide sequence: TGTGCCAGCAGTTTATGGGGTAGCGGCCTCGAGCAGTACTTC.

The chain has TRBV7-6 and TRBJ1-1; D uncertain. Germline CDR1 is SGHVS and CDR2 is FNYEAQ. The CDR3 has 13 residues. V gave up 1 base and J gave up 4 bases, with 7 bases separating them. The CDR3 DNA reads TGTGCCAGCAGCTTAGGCGAGGGCACTGAAGCTTTCTTT. This encodes CASSLGEGTEAFF.

V gene TRBV11-2 combines with J gene TRBJ1-3; the D gene is possibly TRBD1 (5 bases). The germline gives CDR1 SGHAT, CDR2 FQNNGV. Trimming left V 1 base short and J 0 bases short, with 10 bases between. The CDR3 runs 16 residues. CDR3 residues: CASSLGHRNSGNTIYF. The CDR3 DNA reads as TGTGCCAGCAGCTTAGGCCACAGGAACTCTGGAAACACCATATATTTT.